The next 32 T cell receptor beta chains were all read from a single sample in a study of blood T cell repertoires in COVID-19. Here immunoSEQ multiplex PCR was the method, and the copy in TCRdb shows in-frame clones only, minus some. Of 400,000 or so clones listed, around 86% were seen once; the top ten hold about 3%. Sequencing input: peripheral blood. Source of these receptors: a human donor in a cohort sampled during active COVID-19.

CDR3 residues: CAWIEGGGLEAFF. CDR3 DNA sequence: TGTGCCTGGATTGAGGGGGGGGGCCTTGAAGCTTTCTTT. The rearrangement uses TRBV30 and TRBJ1-1; TRBD1 might be the D (6 bases). Per germline, CDR1 GTSNPN and CDR2 SVGIG (reference sequence). Trimming removed 4 bases at V and 7 bases at J, with 16 bases between. The CDR3 consists of 13 residues.

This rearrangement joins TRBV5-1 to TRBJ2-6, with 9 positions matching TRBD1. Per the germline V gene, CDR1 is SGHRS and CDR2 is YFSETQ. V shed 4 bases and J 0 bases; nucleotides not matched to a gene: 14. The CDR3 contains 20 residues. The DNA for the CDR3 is TGCGCCAGCAGCCACAAAACAGGGGGCGCGTTTGACTCTGGGGCCAACGTCCTGACTTTC. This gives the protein CASSHKTGGAFDSGANVLTF.

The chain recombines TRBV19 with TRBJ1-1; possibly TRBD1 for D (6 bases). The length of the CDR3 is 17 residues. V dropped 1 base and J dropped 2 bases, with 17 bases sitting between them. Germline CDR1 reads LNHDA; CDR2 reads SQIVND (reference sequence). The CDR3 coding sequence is TGTGCCAGTAGTATAGTCCCCGGACAGCCAGTCAACACTGAAGCTTTCTTT. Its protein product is CASSIVPGQPVNTEAFF.

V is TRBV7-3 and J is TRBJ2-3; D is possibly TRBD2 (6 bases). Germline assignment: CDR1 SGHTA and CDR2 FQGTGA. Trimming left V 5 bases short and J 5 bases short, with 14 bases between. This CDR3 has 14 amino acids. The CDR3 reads CASSRGGPIDTQYF. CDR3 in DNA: TGTGCCAGCAGCCGTGGAGGGCCAATAGATACGCAGTATTTT.

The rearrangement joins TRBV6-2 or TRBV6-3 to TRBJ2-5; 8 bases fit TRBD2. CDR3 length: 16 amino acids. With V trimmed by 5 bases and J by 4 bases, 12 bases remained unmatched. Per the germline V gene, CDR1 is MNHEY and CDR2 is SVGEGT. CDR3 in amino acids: CASSEPGRGGRETQYF. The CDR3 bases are TGTGCCAGCAGTGAGCCCGGTCGGGGGGGCCGAGAGACCCAGTACTTC.

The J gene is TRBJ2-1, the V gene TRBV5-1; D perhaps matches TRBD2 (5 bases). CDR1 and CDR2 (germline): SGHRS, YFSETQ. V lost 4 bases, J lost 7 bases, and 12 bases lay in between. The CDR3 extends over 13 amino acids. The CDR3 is CASSGLTRNEQFF. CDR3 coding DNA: TGCGCCAGCAGCGGCCTCACTAGGAATGAGCAGTTCTTC. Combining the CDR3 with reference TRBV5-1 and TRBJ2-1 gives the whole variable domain KAGVTQTPRYLIKTRGQQVTLSCSPISGHRSVSWYQQTPGQGLQFLFEYFSETQRNKGNFPGRFSGRQFSNSRSEMNVSTLELGDSALYLCASSGLTRNEQFFGPGTRLTVL.

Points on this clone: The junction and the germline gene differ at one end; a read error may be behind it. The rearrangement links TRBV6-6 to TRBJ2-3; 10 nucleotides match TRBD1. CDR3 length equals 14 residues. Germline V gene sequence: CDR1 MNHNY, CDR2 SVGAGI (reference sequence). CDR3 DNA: TGTGCCAGCAGCACGACAGGGGGCCCTACCCTCCCTGATTTT. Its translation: CASSTTGGPTLPDF.

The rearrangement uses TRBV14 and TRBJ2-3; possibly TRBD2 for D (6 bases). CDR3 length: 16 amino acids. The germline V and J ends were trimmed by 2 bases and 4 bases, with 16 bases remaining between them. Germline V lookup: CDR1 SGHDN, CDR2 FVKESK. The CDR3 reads CASSQFGPGVADTQYF. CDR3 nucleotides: TGTGCCAGCAGCCAATTCGGTCCGGGAGTCGCAGATACGCAGTATTTT.

CDR3 in DNA: TGTGCCACCAGCAGAGACAGGGTGAACTACGAGCAGTACTTC. Translated, it gives CATSRDRVNYEQYF. V and J are TRBV15 and TRBJ2-7; D is possibly TRBD1 (5 bases). Germline lookup yields CDR1 LNHNV and CDR2 YYDKDF (reference sequence). V shed 0 bases and J shed 3 bases, with 9 bases lying between them. The CDR3 is 14 residues long.

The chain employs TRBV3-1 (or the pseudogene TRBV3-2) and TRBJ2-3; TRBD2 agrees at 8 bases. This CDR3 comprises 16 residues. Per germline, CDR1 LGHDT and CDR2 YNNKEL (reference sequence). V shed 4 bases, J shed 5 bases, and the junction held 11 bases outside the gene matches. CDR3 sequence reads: CASSRSREGVRDTQYF. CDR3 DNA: TGTGCCAGCAGCCGAAGCCGGGAGGGCGTCAGAGATACGCAGTATTTT.

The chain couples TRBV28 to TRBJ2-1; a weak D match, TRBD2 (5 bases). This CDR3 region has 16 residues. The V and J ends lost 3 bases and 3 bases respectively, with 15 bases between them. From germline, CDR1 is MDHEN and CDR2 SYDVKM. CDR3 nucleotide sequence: TGTGCCAGCAGTTTCCCCCCTGCCGGGGACTACAATGAGCAGTTCTTC. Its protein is CASSFPPAGDYNEQFF. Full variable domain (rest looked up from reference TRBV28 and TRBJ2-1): DVKVTQSSRYLVKRTGEKVFLECVQDMDHENMFWYRQDPGLGLRLIYFSYDVKMKEKGDIPEGYSVSREKKERFSLILESASTNQTSMYLCASSFPPAGDYNEQFFGPGTRLTVL.

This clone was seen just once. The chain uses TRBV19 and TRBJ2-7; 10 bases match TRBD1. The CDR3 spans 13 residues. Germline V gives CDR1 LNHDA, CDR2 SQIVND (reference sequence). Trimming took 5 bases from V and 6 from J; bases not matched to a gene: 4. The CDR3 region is CASSAGQGSEQYF. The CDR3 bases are TGTGCCAGTAGTGCGGGACAGGGGTCCGAGCAGTACTTC.

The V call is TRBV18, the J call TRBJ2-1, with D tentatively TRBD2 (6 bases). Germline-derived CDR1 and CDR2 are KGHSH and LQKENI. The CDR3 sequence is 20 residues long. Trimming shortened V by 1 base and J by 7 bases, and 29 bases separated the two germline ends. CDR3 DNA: TGTGCCAGCTCACCACTTGCGGGGAGGCTATACCCCGGGAACCATAATGAGCAGTTCTTC. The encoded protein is CASSPLAGRLYPGNHNEQFF.

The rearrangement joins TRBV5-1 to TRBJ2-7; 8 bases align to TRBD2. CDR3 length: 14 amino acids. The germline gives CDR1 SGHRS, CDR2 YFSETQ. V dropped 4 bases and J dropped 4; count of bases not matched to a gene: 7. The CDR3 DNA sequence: TGCGCCAGCAGCGCAACTAGCGGAAGTTACGAGCAGTACTTC. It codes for CASSATSGSYEQYF.

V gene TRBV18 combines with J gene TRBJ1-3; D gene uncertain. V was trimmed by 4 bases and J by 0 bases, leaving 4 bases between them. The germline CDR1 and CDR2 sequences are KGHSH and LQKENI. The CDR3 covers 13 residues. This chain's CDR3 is CASSLNSGNTIYF. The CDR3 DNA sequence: TGTGCCAGCTCACTTAACTCTGGAAACACCATATATTTT.

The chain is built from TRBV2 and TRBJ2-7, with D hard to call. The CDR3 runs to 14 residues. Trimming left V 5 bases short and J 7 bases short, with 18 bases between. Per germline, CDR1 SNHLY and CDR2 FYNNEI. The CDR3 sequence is CASSSLREVKEQYF. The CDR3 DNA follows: TGTGCCAGCAGTAGCCTTCGTGAGGTTAAGGAGCAGTACTTC.

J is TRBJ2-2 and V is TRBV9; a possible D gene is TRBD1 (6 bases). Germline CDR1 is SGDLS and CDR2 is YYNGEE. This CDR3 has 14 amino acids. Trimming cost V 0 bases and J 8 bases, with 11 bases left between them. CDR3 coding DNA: TGTGCCAGCAGCGTAGAGGGGGAGAGAGGGGAGCTGTTTTTT. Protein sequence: CASSVEGERGELFF.

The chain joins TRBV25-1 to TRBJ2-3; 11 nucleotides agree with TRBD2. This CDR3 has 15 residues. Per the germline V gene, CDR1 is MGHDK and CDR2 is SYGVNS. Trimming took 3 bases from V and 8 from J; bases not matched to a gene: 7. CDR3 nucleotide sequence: TGTGCCAGCAGTGATAGCGGGGGGGCTGAATCTACGCAGTATTTT. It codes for CASSDSGGAESTQYF.

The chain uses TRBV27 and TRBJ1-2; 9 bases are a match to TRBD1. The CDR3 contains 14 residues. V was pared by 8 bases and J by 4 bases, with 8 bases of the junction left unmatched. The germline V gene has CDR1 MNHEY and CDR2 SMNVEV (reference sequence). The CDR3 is CASSIDRGGYGYTF. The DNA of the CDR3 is TGTGCCAGCTCTATCGACAGGGGGGGCTATGGCTACACCTTC.

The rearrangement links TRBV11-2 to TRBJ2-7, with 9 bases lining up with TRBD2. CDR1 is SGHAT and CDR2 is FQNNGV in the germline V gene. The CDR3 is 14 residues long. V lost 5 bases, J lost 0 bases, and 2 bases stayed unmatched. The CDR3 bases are TGTGCCAGCAGCCTTAGCGGGAGCTCCTACGAGCAGTACTTC. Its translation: CASSLSGSSYEQYF. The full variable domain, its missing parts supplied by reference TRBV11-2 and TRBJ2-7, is EAGVAQSPRYKIIEKRQSVAFWCNPISGHATLYWYQQILGQGPKLLIQFQNNGVVDDSQLPKDRFSAERLKGVDSTLKIQPAKLEDSAVYLCASSLSGSSYEQYFGPGTRLTVT.

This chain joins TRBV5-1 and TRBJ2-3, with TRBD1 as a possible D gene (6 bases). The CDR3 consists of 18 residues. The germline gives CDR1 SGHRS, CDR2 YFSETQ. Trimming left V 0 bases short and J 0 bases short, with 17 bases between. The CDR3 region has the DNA TGCGCCAGCAGCTTGGAATCTGCCAGGGACATTAGCACAGATACGCAGTATTTT. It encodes CASSLESARDISTDTQYF.

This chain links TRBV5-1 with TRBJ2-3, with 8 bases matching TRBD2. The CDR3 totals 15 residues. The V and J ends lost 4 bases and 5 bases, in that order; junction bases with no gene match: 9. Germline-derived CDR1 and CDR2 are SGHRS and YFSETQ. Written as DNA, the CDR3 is TGCGCCAGCAGCCCTGGAGTGCGGGGGGTAGATACGCAGTATTTT. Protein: CASSPGVRGVDTQYF.

This chain's CDR3 is CASSQALAGGPYEQYF. DNA of the CDR3: TGCGCCAGCAGCCAAGCTCTAGCGGGAGGGCCCTACGAGCAGTACTTC. This rearrangement joins TRBV4-1 to TRBJ2-7, with 12 bases aligning to TRBD2. Germline loops: CDR1 MGHRA, CDR2 YSYEKL. The V and J ends lost 1 base and 2 bases, in that order; junction bases with no gene match: 3. This CDR3 has 16 amino acids.

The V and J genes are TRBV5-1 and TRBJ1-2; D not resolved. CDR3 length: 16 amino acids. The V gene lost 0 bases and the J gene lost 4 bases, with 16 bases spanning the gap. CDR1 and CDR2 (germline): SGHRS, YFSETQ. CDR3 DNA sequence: TGCGCCAGCAGCTTGGAGTCTGGCGGGCTCGGCTATGGCTACACCTTC. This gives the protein CASSLESGGLGYGYTF.

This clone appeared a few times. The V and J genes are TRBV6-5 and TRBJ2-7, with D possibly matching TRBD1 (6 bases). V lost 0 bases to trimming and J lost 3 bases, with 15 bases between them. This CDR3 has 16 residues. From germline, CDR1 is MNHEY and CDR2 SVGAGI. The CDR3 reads CASSYSSGTFDYEQYF. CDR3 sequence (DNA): TGTGCCAGCAGTTACTCCTCCGGGACATTTGACTACGAGCAGTACTTC.

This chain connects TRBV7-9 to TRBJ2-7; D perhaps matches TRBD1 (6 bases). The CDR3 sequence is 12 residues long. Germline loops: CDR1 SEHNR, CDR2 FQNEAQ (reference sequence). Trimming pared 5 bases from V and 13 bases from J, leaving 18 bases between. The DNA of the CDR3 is TGTGCCAGCAGCCCACAGGGAGCGGAGTTATACTTC. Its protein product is CASSPQGAELYF. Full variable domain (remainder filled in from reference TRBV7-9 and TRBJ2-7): DTGVSQNPRHKITKRGQNVTFRCDPISEHNRLYWYRQTLGQGPEFLTYFQNEAQLEKSRLLSDRFSAERPKGSFSTLEIQRTEQGDSAMYLCASSPQGAELYFGPGTRLTVT.

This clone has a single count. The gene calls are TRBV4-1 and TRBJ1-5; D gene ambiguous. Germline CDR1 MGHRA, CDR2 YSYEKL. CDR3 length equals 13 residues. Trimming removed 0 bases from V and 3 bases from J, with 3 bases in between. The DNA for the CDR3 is TGCGCCAGCAGCCAAGATCACAATCAGCCCCAGCATTTT. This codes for CASSQDHNQPQHF.

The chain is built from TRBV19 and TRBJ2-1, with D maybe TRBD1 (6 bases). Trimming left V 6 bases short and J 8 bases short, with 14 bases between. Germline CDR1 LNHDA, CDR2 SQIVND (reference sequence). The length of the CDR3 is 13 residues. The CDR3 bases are TGTGCCAGTAGCTCACAGGGAAGGCATGAGCAGTTCTTC. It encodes CASSSQGRHEQFF.

CDR3 coding DNA: TGTGCCAGCGGACCCCAGCCAGGGCGGAACACTGAAGCTTTCTTT. Amino acids: CASGPQPGRNTEAFF. This rearrangement joins TRBV4-2 to TRBJ1-1; TRBD1 might be the D (5 bases). The CDR3 totals 15 residues. Trimming shortened V by 8 bases and J by 1 base, and 17 bases separated the two germline ends. The germline CDR1 and CDR2 sequences are LGHNA and YNFKEQ.

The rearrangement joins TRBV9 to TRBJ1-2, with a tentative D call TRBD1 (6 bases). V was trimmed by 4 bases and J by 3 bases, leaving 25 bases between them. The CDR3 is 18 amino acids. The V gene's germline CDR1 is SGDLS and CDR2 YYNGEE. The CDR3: CASSFHPKQGGRYYGYTF. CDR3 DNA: TGTGCCAGCAGCTTCCACCCCAAACAGGGAGGGAGGTACTATGGCTACACCTTC.

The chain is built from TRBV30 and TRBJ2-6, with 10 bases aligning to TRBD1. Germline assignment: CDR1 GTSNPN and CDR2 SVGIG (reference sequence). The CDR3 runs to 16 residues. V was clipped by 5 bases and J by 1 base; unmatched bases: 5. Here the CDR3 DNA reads TGTGCCTGGGGGACAGGGGCGCTTTCTGGGGCCAACGTCCTGACTTTC. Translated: CAWGTGALSGANVLTF. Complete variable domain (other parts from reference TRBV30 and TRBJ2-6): SQTIHQWPATLVQPVGSPLSLECTVEGTSNPNLYWYRQAAGRGLQLLFYSVGIGQISSEVPQNLSASRPQDRQFILSSKKLLLSDSGFYLCAWGTGALSGANVLTFGAGSRLTVL.

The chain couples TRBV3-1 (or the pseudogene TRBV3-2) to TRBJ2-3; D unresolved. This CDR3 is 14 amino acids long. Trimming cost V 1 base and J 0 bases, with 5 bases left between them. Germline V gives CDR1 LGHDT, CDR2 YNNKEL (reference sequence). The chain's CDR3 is CASSQVGSTDTQYF. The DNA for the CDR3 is TGTGCCAGCAGCCAAGTCGGGAGCACAGATACGCAGTATTTT.